The 9 T cell receptor beta chains in this list originate from one sample, sequenced in a study of CD8+CD57+ T cells in acquired aplastic anemia. The use of genomic DNA as template underpinned the TCR beta VDJ and CDR3 profiling. TCRdb reprocessed the reads with MiXCR, giving one entry per CDR3 protein. The profile shows about 110,000 distinct CDR3 sequences, 50% to 65% of them singletons. The sample consisted of sorted CD4+, CD8+, or CD8+CD57+ T cells (not recorded which) from PBMCs. These receptors all come from a human donor in good health, serving as a control.

This clonotype was recorded once. The chain recombines TRBV25-1 with TRBJ1-5; no firm D call. This CDR3 region has 16 residues. V was pared by 8 bases and J by 6 bases, with 23 bases between. Looked up from germline, CDR1 is MGHDK and CDR2 is SYGVNS. This CDR3 reads CASSMSRVGSRQPQHF. CDR3 coding DNA: TGTGCCAGCTCTATGAGCCGGGTTGGGTCCCGTCAGCCCCAGCATTTT.

This clonotype came up many times. This chain uses TRBV30 with TRBJ2-7; 7 positions match TRBD1. V shed 2 bases and J 0 bases; nucleotides not matched to a gene: 7. Germline V CDR1 and CDR2: GTSNPN, SVGIG (reference sequence). This CDR3 is built from 15 residues. Written as DNA, the CDR3 is TGTGCCTGGAGTTCAAAGGGGGCCTACTCCTACGAGCAGTACTTC. Translated, it gives CAWSSKGAYSYEQYF.

The table lists this clonotype with many counts. The rearrangement links TRBV7-8 to TRBJ2-3, with 12 positions matching TRBD1. After removal of 4 bases from V and 9 bases from J, the junction contained 11 bases not matched to a gene. CDR3 length: 16 residues. Germline CDR1 and CDR2: SGHVS and FQNEAQ. The CDR3 here is CASSSRPGTGGKTQYF. The DNA for the CDR3 is TGTGCCAGCAGCTCCCGACCCGGGACAGGGGGCAAAACGCAGTATTTT.

The chain is built from TRBV7-9 and TRBJ2-7, with 12 bases lining up with TRBD1. The V and J ends lost 6 bases and 3 bases, in that order; junction bases with no gene match: 6. In germline, CDR1 is SEHNR, CDR2 FQNEAQ (reference sequence). CDR3 length: 15 residues. As DNA, the CDR3 is TGTGCCAGCAGGGCCGGGACAGGGGGCCACTACGAGCAGTACTTC. It yields the protein CASRAGTGGHYEQYF.

This sequence joins TRBV6-7 and TRBJ1-2; TRBD1 is a possible D gene (5 bases). Being an ORF, TRBV6-7 has a function that is uncertain. The CDR3 loop spans 13 amino acids. The V and J ends lost 8 bases and 1 base respectively, with 11 bases between them. CDR3 nucleotides: TGTGCCAGCCCGACAGCTATTAACTATGGCTACACCTTC. Encoded protein: CASPTAINYGYTF.

This clonotype was found many times. The chain combines TRBV11-2 with TRBJ1-2; TRBD1 agrees at 9 bases. The CDR3 has 15 amino acids. Germline V gives CDR1 SGHAT, CDR2 FQNNGV. The junction had 9 bases not matched to a gene; V was cut back by 5 bases and J by 5 bases. CDR3 loop: CASSPGQGYSYGYTF. The CDR3, as DNA: TGTGCCAGCAGCCCGGGACAGGGTTATAGTTATGGCTACACCTTC.

The J gene is TRBJ2-1, the V gene TRBV20-1; TRBD2 is a possible D gene (7 bases). The length of the CDR3 is 16 residues. Trimming left V 6 bases short and J 4 bases short, with 22 bases between. Germline V gene lookup returns CDR1 DFQATT and CDR2 SNEGSKA (reference sequence). CDR3 sequence reads: CSASKAVGGLYNEQFF. The CDR3 DNA follows: TGCAGTGCGTCGAAGGCGGTAGGGGGACTATACAATGAGCAGTTCTTC.

The V gene is TRBV19, the J gene TRBJ2-7; possibly TRBD2 for D (6 bases). Germline V gene data show CDR1 as LNHDA and CDR2 as SQIVND (reference sequence). V dropped 5 bases and J dropped 4 bases, with 18 bases sitting between them. The CDR3 sequence is 15 residues long. The CDR3 bases are TGTGCCAGTAGTCGGACCTGGGGGGATTTATACGAGCAGTACTTC. Residues: CASSRTWGDLYEQYF. Drawing the rest from reference TRBV19 and TRBJ2-7, the complete variable domain is DGGITQSPKYLFRKEGQNVTLSCEQNLNHDAMYWYRQDPGQGLRLIYYSQIVNDFQKGDIAEGYSVSREKKESFPLTVTSAQKNPTAFYLCASSRTWGDLYEQYFGPGTRLTVT.

This clonotype has ten or more counts. CDR3 nucleotides: TGTGCCAGCAGCCTAAACAGGGTTTCACCCCTCCACTTT. Translation: CASSLNRVSPLHF. The genes are TRBV27 and TRBJ1-6; D may be TRBD1 (6 bases). Germline V CDR1 and CDR2: MNHEY, SMNVEV (reference sequence). CDR3 length: 13 amino acids. The germline V and J ends were trimmed by 6 bases and 9 bases, with 12 bases remaining between them.